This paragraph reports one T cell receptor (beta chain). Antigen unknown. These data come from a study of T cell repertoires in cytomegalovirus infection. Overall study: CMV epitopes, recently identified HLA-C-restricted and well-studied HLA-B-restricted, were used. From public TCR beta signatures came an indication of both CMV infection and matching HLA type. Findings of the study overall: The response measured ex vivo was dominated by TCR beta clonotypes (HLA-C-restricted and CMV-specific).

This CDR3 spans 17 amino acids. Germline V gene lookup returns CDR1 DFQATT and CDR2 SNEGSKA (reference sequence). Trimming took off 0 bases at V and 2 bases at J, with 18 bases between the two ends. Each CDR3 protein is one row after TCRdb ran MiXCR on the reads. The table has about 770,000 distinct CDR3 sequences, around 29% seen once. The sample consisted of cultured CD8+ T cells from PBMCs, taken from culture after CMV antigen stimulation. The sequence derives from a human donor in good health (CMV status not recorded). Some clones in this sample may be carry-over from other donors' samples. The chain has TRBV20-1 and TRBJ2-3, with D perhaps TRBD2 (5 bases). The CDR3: CSARDGKGQEVTDTQYF. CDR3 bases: TGCAGTGCTAGAGATGGAAAGGGTCAGGAGGTCACAGATACGCAGTATTTT.